This TCR beta chain is from a study of OX40 agonist ivuxolimab in advanced cancers. Whole-study context: The study treated patients with ivuxolimab, an agonistic anti-OX40 (CD134) antibody. Broader study findings: Among T cells, CD8+ cells averaged more expanded clones than CD4+ cells.

The CDR3 loop spans 12 amino acids. Trimming cost V 6 bases and J 5 bases, with 10 bases left between them. Germline V lookup: CDR1 KGHSH, CDR2 LQKENI. As for this clone: Its antigen is as yet unknown.

The repertoire was sequenced with immunoSEQ multiplex PCR; TCRdb's copy has only in-frame clones and lacks some. Of about 60,000 clones detected, around 81% appear once; the ten largest clones hold approximately 1%. This chain joins TRBV18 and TRBJ2-5; D remains unclear. This specimen consisted of CD4+ or CD8+ T cells sorted from blood, obtained in a trial of the OX40 agonist ivuxolimab. This TCR came from an adult with an advanced solid tumor such as melanoma, head and neck, liver or kidney cancer. The CDR3 nucleotides are TGTGCCAGCTCCAAAGCTGATGAGACCCAGTACTTC. It codes for CASSKADETQYF.